This T cell receptor (beta chain) derives from a study of human T cells and chemical hapten exposure. The study's library attached unique molecular identifiers to single cDNA molecules. MiXCR was run by TCRdb on the RACE reads, yielding one entry per CDR3 protein. The repertoire holds under 90,000 distinct CDR3 sequences, about 8.6% seen once, with 1.5% to 1.7% in the top ten. Time point reported: healthy volunteer bleed at 6 weeks. The study extracted total RNA from unfractionated whole blood. Between the trimmed V and J ends, which lost 9 bases and 2 bases, there was a span of 19 bases. The CDR3 length is 15 residues. Germline CDR1 MNHEY, CDR2 SVGEGT.

The sample was whole blood. The chain links TRBV6-2 or TRBV6-3 to TRBJ1-1; D unresolved. The TCR originated in a male donor in good health. Some clones in this sample may be carry-over from other donors' samples. The CDR3 reads CASNTRILPNTEAFF. Here the CDR3 DNA reads TGTGCCAGTAACACTCGCATACTCCCAAACACTGAAGCTTTCTTT.